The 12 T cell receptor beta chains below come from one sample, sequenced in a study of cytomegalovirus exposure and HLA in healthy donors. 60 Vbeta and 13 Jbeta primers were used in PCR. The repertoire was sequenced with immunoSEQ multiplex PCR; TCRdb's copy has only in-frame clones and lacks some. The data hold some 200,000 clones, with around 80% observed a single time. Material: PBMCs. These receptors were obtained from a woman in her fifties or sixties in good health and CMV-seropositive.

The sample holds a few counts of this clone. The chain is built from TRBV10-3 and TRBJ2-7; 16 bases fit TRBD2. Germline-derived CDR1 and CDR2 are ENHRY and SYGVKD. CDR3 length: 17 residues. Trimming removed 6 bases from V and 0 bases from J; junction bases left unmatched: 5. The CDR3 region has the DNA TGTGCCATCAGCCCCGGGACTAGCGGGGGGGCCTCCTACGAGCAGTACTTC. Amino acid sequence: CAISPGTSGGASYEQYF.

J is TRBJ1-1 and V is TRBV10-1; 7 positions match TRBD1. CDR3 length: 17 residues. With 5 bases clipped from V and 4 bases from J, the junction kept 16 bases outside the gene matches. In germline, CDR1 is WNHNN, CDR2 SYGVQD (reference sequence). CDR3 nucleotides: TGCGCCAGCAGTCAAGGACAGGCGGCATTTATGGGCACTGAAGCTTTCTTT. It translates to CASSQGQAAFMGTEAFF.

CDR3 in DNA: TGTGCCAGCAGTGAAGCGCGACGGGGGAACAGGAGGGGTTATGGCTACACCTTC. Its protein is CASSEARRGNRRGYGYTF. The rearrangement joins TRBV6-1 to TRBJ1-2; a possible D gene is TRBD1 (5 bases). Germline CDR1 is MNHNS and CDR2 is SASEGT. CDR3 length equals 18 residues. The germline V and J ends were trimmed by 0 bases and 5 bases, with 22 bases remaining between them.

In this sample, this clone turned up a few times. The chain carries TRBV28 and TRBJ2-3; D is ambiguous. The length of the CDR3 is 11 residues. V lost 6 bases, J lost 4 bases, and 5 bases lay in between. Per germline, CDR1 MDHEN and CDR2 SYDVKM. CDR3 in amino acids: CASSLPDTQYF. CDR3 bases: TGTGCCAGCAGCCTTCCAGATACGCAGTATTTT.

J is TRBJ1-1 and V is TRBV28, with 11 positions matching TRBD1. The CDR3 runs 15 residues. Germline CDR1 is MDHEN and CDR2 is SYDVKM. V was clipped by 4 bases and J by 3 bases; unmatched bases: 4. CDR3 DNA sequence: TGTGCCAGCAGTTGGACAGGGGGCACTGACACTGAAGCTTTCTTT. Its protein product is CASSWTGGTDTEAFF.

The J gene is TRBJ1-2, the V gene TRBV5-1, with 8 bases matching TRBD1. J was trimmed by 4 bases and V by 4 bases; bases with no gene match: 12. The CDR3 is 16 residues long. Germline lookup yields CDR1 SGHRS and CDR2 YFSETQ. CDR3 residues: CASSEDRDPTGYGYTF. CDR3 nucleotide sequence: TGCGCCAGCAGCGAGGACAGGGATCCCACCGGCTATGGCTACACCTTC.

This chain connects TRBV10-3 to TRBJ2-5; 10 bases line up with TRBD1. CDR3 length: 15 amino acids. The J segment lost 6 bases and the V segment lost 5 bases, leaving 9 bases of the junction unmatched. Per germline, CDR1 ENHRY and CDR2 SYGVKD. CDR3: CAISRGQGVAKTQYF. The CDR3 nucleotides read TGTGCCATCAGTAGAGGACAGGGGGTCGCGAAGACCCAGTACTTC.

As DNA, the CDR3 is TGTGCCTGGAGTGTCCGACCCCGAGGGACAGATACGCAGTATTTT. As protein: CAWSVRPRGTDTQYF. V is TRBV30 and J is TRBJ2-3, with D possibly TRBD2 on 5 matching bases. Germline loops: CDR1 GTSNPN, CDR2 SVGIG (reference sequence). Trimming left V 0 bases short and J 3 bases short, with 13 bases between. The CDR3 consists of 15 residues.

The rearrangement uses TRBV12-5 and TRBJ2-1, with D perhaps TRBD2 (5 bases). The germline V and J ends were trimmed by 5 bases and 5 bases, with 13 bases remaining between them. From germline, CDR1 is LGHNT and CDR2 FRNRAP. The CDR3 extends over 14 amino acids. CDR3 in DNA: TGTGCTAGTGGTCCACCGGGAATAAACAATGAGCAGTTCTTC. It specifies CASGPPGINNEQFF.

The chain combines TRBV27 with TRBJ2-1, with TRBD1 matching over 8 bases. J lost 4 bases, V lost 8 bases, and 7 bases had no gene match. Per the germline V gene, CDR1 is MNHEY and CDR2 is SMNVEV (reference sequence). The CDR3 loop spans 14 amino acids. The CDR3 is CASGQDRGYNEQFF. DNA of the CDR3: TGTGCCAGCGGTCAAGACAGGGGTTACAATGAGCAGTTCTTC.

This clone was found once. CDR3 sequence: CASRVTGGADTQYF. CDR3 nucleotides: TGTGCCAGCAGGGTGACAGGGGGTGCAGATACGCAGTATTTT. V gene TRBV6-6 combines with J gene TRBJ2-3; 9 bases map to TRBD1. Germline CDR1 MNHNY, CDR2 SVGAGI (reference sequence). The CDR3 length is 14 residues. Trimming cost V 6 bases and J 4 bases; bases outside gene matches: 5.

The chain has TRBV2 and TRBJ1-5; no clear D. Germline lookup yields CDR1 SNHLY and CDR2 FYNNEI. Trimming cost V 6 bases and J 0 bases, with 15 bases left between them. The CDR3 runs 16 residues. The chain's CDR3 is CASSNLEAYSNQPQHF. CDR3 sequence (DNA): TGTGCCAGCAGCAACCTGGAGGCGTATAGCAATCAGCCCCAGCATTTT.